A selection of T cell receptor beta chains follows, all from one sample in a study of blood T cell repertoires in COVID-19. TCRdb keeps only in-frame clones here, not all; method: immunoSEQ multiplex PCR. The table lists about 250,000 clones, about 88% of them singletons. Sequenced material: PBMCs or T cells enriched from blood (not recorded which). The receptors derive from a woman aged 50 to 60 who had recovered from COVID-19. Each CDR3 is given with its conserved first and last residue. D genes are given only for firm matches. Part of the rows lack a size; the others show once, few, many or a class for expanded clones.

d_gene,v_gene,j_gene,abundance,CDR3aa,CDR3nt
TRBD1,TRBV5-1,TRBJ2-7,-,CASSVDRVDSYEQYF,TGCGCCAGCAGCGTGGACAGGGTGGACTCCTACGAGCAGTACTTC
-,TRBV9,TRBJ1-4,few,CASSAGGGKLFF,TGTGCCAGCAGCGCAGGAGGTGGAAAACTGTTTTTT
-,TRBV4-2,TRBJ1-3,few,CASSQDINTIYF,TGTGCCAGCAGCCAAGACATAAACACCATATATTTT
-,TRBV27,TRBJ2-5,-,CASTQTTGPRRTQYF,TGTGCCAGCACCCAAACGACAGGTCCTCGACGGACCCAGTACTTC
-,TRBV20-1,TRBJ1-5,-,CSASIGGGTNQPQHF,TGCAGTGCTAGTATCGGCGGGGGAACCAATCAGCCCCAGCATTTT
TRBD1,TRBV6-5,TRBJ1-5,-,CASRRQGNQPQHF,TGTGCCAGCAGACGACAGGGTAATCAGCCCCAGCATTTT
TRBD1,TRBV28,TRBJ1-1,-,CASTRQGAQNTEAFF,TGTGCCAGCACCCGACAGGGGGCGCAGAACACTGAAGCTTTCTTT
-,TRBV18,TRBJ1-2,-,CASSPSPQSQGYGYTF,TGTGCCAGCTCACCGAGCCCTCAGTCGCAGGGGTACGGCTACACCTTC
TRBD2,TRBV7-9,TRBJ2-1,few,CASSLTSGGEQFF,TGTGCCAGCAGCTTAACTAGCGGGGGTGAGCAGTTCTTC
TRBD1,TRBV28,TRBJ1-1,-,CASRKGGASTEAFF,TGTGCCAGCAGAAAAGGGGGCGCGAGCACTGAAGCTTTCTTT
-,TRBV7-8,TRBJ2-2,once,CASSFGANTGELFF,TGTGCCAGCAGCTTTGGAGCGAACACCGGGGAGCTGTTTTTT
TRBD2,TRBV11-3,TRBJ2-3,few,CASSLSGRPDTQYF,TGTGCCAGCAGCTTAAGCGGGAGACCAGATACGCAGTATTTT
-,TRBV18,TRBJ1-5,-,CASSSTGLGNQPQHF,TGTGCCAGCTCCTCGACAGGACTCGGCAATCAGCCCCAGCATTTT
-,TRBV18,TRBJ1-2,-,CASSPDRNNNYGYTF,TGTGCCAGCTCACCTGATAGAAATAATAACTATGGCTACACCTTC
-,TRBV3-1/TRBV3-2,TRBJ1-6,-,CASSQDHRRGSPLHF,TGTGCCAGCAGCCAAGATCACAGGCGAGGTTCACCCCTCCACTTT
TRBD1,TRBV6-2/TRBV6-3,TRBJ2-3,-,CASSTPSGTGPTDTQYF,TGTGCCAGCAGTACGCCCTCCGGGACAGGACCCACAGATACGCAGTATTTT
-,TRBV18,TRBJ1-4,few,CASSTDSTTNEKLFF,TGTGCCAGCTCAACGGACAGCACAACTAATGAAAAACTGTTTTTT
-,TRBV28,TRBJ2-7,-,CASTRLVSYEQYF,TGTGCCAGCACGAGGTTGGTCTCCTACGAGCAGTACTTC
TRBD2,TRBV30,TRBJ2-7,-,CAWSRAGTSIGEQYF,TGTGCCTGGAGCCGGGCCGGGACTAGCATTGGCGAGCAGTACTTC
-,TRBV5-1,TRBJ2-2,-,CASSTLVNTGELFF,TGCGCCAGCAGCACACTAGTAAACACCGGGGAGCTGTTTTTT
TRBD2,TRBV10-3,TRBJ2-1,-,CAISATSENNEQFF,TGTGCCATCAGTGCCACTAGCGAAAACAATGAGCAGTTCTTC
-,TRBV18,TRBJ1-4,-,CASSPPPGNEKLFF,TGTGCCAGCTCACCACCCCCGGGTAATGAAAAACTGTTTTTT
-,TRBV10-1,TRBJ1-5,-,CASSESENQPQHF,TGCGCCAGCAGTGAGTCAGAGAATCAGCCCCAGCATTTT
-,TRBV9,TRBJ2-3,-,CASSVGFGGATDTQYF,TGTGCCAGCAGCGTAGGTTTTGGAGGCGCCACAGATACGCAGTATTTT
TRBD2,TRBV12-5,TRBJ2-1,-,CASGLVLAGPSGNEQFF,TGTGCTAGTGGTTTGGTGCTAGCGGGACCAAGCGGGAATGAGCAGTTCTTC
TRBD1,TRBV25-1,TRBJ1-1,-,CASSGLPGTGRATEAFF,TGTGCCAGCAGCGGCCTCCCCGGGACAGGGAGGGCCACTGAAGCTTTCTTT
TRBD1,TRBV10-3,TRBJ2-1,once,CAISPGQGDYNEQFF,TGTGCCATCAGTCCCGGACAGGGGGACTACAATGAGCAGTTCTTC
TRBD1,TRBV7-9,TRBJ1-1,-,CASSRGGSTEAFF,TGTGCCAGCAGCCGAGGGGGCTCGACTGAAGCTTTCTTT
TRBD2,TRBV4-1,TRBJ2-7,-,CASSQDVAGVYEQYF,TGCGCCAGCAGCCAAGATGTTGCGGGAGTCTACGAGCAGTACTTC
-,TRBV4-3,TRBJ1-2,-,CASSQDHSGVGGYTF,TGCGCCAGCAGCCAAGATCATTCAGGGGTAGGAGGCTACACCTTC
-,TRBV24-1,TRBJ2-1,-,CATSDFDTRSYNEQFF,TGTGCCACCAGTGATTTTGACACCCGCTCCTACAATGAGCAGTTCTTC
-,TRBV3-1/TRBV3-2,TRBJ1-2,-,CASSATPRRGYTF,TGTGCCAGCTCAGCCACCCCCCGGCGGGGCTACACCTTC
TRBD1,TRBV19,TRBJ1-3,-,CASRSQGASIYF,TGTGCCAGTAGATCACAGGGGGCATCGATATATTTT
-,TRBV18,TRBJ1-4,-,CASSPPGSTNEKLFF,TGTGCCAGCTCACCGCCAGGCAGTACTAATGAAAAACTGTTTTTT
-,TRBV18,TRBJ2-7,-,CASSGGGTGYEQYF,TGTGCCAGCTCGGGAGGCGGGACGGGTTACGAGCAGTACTTC
-,TRBV19,TRBJ2-1,-,CASSYGLGNEQFF,TGTGCCAGTAGTTACGGACTGGGCAATGAGCAGTTCTTC
TRBD1,TRBV6-2/TRBV6-3,TRBJ1-5,-,CASSYRTGASQPQHF,TGTGCCAGCAGTTATAGGACAGGGGCCTCTCAGCCCCAGCATTTT
-,TRBV30,TRBJ2-5,-,CAWSPDLKETQYF,TGTGCCTGGAGTCCAGACTTGAAAGAGACCCAGTACTTC
TRBD1,TRBV10-1,TRBJ2-2,-,CASSPWGQGGDTGELFF,TGCGCCAGCAGTCCCTGGGGACAGGGCGGGGACACCGGGGAGCTGTTTTTT
TRBD1,TRBV7-8,TRBJ1-2,-,CASSLSRGLGYTF,TGTGCCAGCAGCCTTAGCAGGGGGCTTGGCTACACCTTC
-,TRBV7-9,TRBJ1-2,-,CASSLSGASGGYTF,TGTGCCAGCAGCTTATCAGGGGCGTCGGGCGGCTACACCTTC
-,TRBV11-2,TRBJ1-3,-,CASSLVVGLSGNTIYF,TGTGCCAGCAGCTTAGTCGTCGGACTCTCTGGAAACACCATATATTTT
TRBD2,TRBV7-3,TRBJ2-1,once,CASSLDGVAGLQFF,TGTGCCAGCAGCTTAGATGGGGTAGCGGGGTTGCAGTTCTTC
TRBD1,TRBV5-1,TRBJ2-7,-,CASRQTGGVAEQYF,TGCGCCAGCCGACAGACAGGGGGGGTTGCGGAGCAGTACTTC
TRBD1,TRBV24-1,TRBJ2-2,-,CATRGTGATGELFF,TGTGCCACCAGGGGGACAGGGGCGACCGGGGAGCTGTTTTTT
-,TRBV12-3/TRBV12-4,TRBJ2-1,-,CASSFGGTSKEFF,TGTGCCAGCAGTTTCGGGGGTACTAGTAAGGAGTTCTTC
TRBD2,TRBV5-4,TRBJ2-3,-,CASSPRREGRTDTQYF,TGTGCCAGCAGCCCTCGGCGGGAGGGACGCACAGATACGCAGTATTTT
-,TRBV30,TRBJ1-5,-,CAWATASNQPQHF,TGTGCCTGGGCTACAGCAAGCAATCAGCCCCAGCATTTT
-,TRBV20-1,TRBJ1-1,-,CSASSPNTEAFF,TGCAGTGCTAGTTCTCCGAACACTGAAGCTTTCTTT
TRBD2,TRBV20-1,TRBJ2-5,-,CSASSGRGSETQYF,TGCAGTGCTAGTAGCGGGAGAGGTTCAGAGACCCAGTACTTC
-,TRBV5-6,TRBJ1-4,-,CASSLHATNEKLFF,TGTGCCAGCAGCTTGCATGCAACTAATGAAAAACTGTTTTTT
-,TRBV6-1,TRBJ1-5,-,CASSEAGRGRQPQHF,TGTGCCAGCAGTGAAGCAGGGCGGGGGAGGCAGCCCCAGCATTTT
TRBD2,TRBV6-5,TRBJ2-2,-,CASRGGGPRELFF,TGTGCCAGCAGGGGCGGGGGACCCAGGGAGCTGTTTTTT
TRBD1,TRBV19,TRBJ2-2,-,CASRPGQVDTGELFF,TGTGCCAGTAGGCCTGGACAGGTCGACACCGGGGAGCTGTTTTTT
TRBD2,TRBV19,TRBJ2-1,-,CASSKGGGLADNEQFF,TGTGCCAGTAGTAAAGGGGGGGGACTAGCGGACAATGAGCAGTTCTTC
-,TRBV9,TRBJ1-2,-,CASSLQEGYGYTF,TGTGCCAGCAGCTTACAGGAGGGCTATGGCTACACCTTC
-,TRBV25-1,TRBJ2-5,-,CASSEVRLKTGTQYF,TGTGCCAGCAGTGAAGTGAGACTCAAAACGGGGACCCAGTACTTC